One sample yielded the 9 T cell receptor beta chains listed below, sequenced in a study of T cells after yellow fever vaccination (dated by TCRdb to between 2018 and 2021). Library preparation used 5' RACE. The sample was run on an Illumina HiSeq 2500. TCRdb reanalyzed the raw reads on its own, using fastp at Q25 for trimming and MiXCR for clone calling, and kept in-frame beta chains. Identical CDR3 protein sequences are pooled into one entry, listed with their most common genes and DNA. Here the sample has approximately 550,000 distinct CDR3 sequences; less than 20% occur a single time. Of the sample, over 11% is held by the ten largest clones. In light of the paper, this sample's treatment or condition label describes: live attenuated yellow fever vaccine strain. Specimen: PBMCs, collected 15 days after the yellow fever booster vaccination. Receptors were obtained from a man aged 25-45 years who received the YFV17D yellow fever vaccine.

This sequence joins TRBV11-3 and TRBJ2-2, with 7 positions matching TRBD2. Germline V gene lookup returns CDR1 SGHNT and CDR2 YENEEA. The V and J ends lost 2 bases and 3 bases, in that order; junction bases with no gene match: 6. The CDR3 spans 16 residues. The DNA of the CDR3 is TGTGCCAGCAGCTTAATGGCGGGAGCGGACACCGGGGAGCTGTTTTTT. Encoded protein: CASSLMAGADTGELFF.

The V and J genes are TRBV6-1 and TRBJ2-7, with D uncertain. Between the trimmed V and J ends, which lost 6 bases and 2 bases, there was a span of 17 bases. CDR1 is MNHNS, CDR2 SASEGT, per germline. The CDR3 totals 15 residues. The CDR3, as DNA: TGTGCCAGCAGCCGTCCCCTGACCGGTCCCTACGAGCAGTACTTC. Its translation: CASSRPLTGPYEQYF.

The chain carries TRBV7-9 and TRBJ2-2; perhaps TRBD1 as D (5 bases). Looked up from germline, CDR1 is SEHNR and CDR2 is FQNEAQ (reference sequence). The V gene lost 10 bases and the J gene lost 4 bases, with 22 bases spanning the gap. CDR3 length: 16 amino acids. CDR3 protein: CAMGPGLQGGTGELFF. CDR3 sequence (DNA): TGTGCCATGGGCCCTGGGCTCCAGGGCGGCACCGGGGAGCTGTTTTTT. Looking up the rest from reference TRBV7-9 and TRBJ2-2 gives the full variable domain: DTGVSQNPRHKITKRGQNVTFRCDPISEHNRLYWYRQTLGQGPEFLTYFQNEAQLEKSRLLSDRFSAERPKGSFSTLEIQRTEQGDSAMYLCAMGPGLQGGTGELFFGEGSRLTVL.

This clonotype was observed a handful of times. DNA for the CDR3: TGTGCCAGCAGCTCTCGATACGAGCAGTTCTTC. Its translation is CASSSRYEQFF. This chain connects TRBV5-5 to TRBJ2-1, with D uncertain. This CDR3 comprises 11 residues. Germline V gene lookup returns CDR1 SGHKS and CDR2 YYEKEE (reference sequence). Trimming pared 3 bases from V and 10 bases from J, leaving 8 bases between. Using reference TRBV5-5 and TRBJ2-1 for the parts outside the CDR3, the full variable domain is DAGVTQSPTHLIKTRGQQVTLRCSPISGHKSVSWYQQVLGQGPQFIFQYYEKEERGRGNFPDRFSARQFPNYSSELNVNALLLGDSALYLCASSSRYEQFFGPGTRLTVL.

This clonotype was picked up many times. V and J are TRBV6-2 or TRBV6-3 and TRBJ2-1; TRBD2 agrees at 8 bases. The germline gives CDR1 MNHEY, CDR2 SVGEGT. J gave up 8 bases and V 6 bases, and 9 bases lay outside the gene matches. CDR3 length: 14 amino acids. The CDR3: CASRTSGSRDEQFF. The CDR3 DNA sequence: TGTGCCAGCAGAACGAGCGGGAGCAGGGATGAGCAGTTCTTC.

The chain links TRBV7-9 to TRBJ2-3; 9 positions match TRBD2. Germline CDR1 and CDR2: SEHNR and FQNEAQ (reference sequence). This CDR3 is built from 14 residues. J lost 8 bases, V lost 5 bases, and 8 bases had no gene match. In nucleotides, the CDR3 is TGTGCCAGCAGCGGTATAGCGGGAGCGGGTACGCAGTATTTT. Translating gives CASSGIAGAGTQYF.

In its sample, this clonotype was seen a few times. The junction differs from germline at one of its ends, possibly a read error. This sequence joins TRBV20-1 and TRBJ2-5; possibly TRBD2 for D (6 bases). This CDR3 is 15 amino acids long. In germline, CDR1 is DFQATT, CDR2 SNEGSKA (reference sequence). The CDR3 bases are TGCCGTGCGAAAACCCCCCTCGGGGGCCAAGAGACCCAGTACTTC. Its translation: CRAKTPLGGQETQYF.

This clonotype was picked up a small number of times. This sequence joins TRBV11-2 and TRBJ1-4, with 7 bases identical to TRBD1. Trimming removed 5 bases from V and 2 bases from J; junction bases left unmatched: 23. The germline V gene has CDR1 SGHAT and CDR2 FQNNGV. The length of the CDR3 is 21 residues. The DNA for the CDR3 is TGTGCCAGCAGCGGAAAATGGAAAACAGGGGACCCTGCGAGGACTAATGAAAAACTGTTTTTT. Its protein product is CASSGKWKTGDPARTNEKLFF.

This clonotype has ten or more counts. The chain links TRBV24-1 to TRBJ2-3; 7 bases agree with TRBD1. Germline CDR1 KGHDR, CDR2 SFDVKD. The CDR3 extends over 15 amino acids. The J segment lost 5 bases and the V segment lost 0 bases, leaving 4 bases of the junction unmatched. The CDR3: CATSDLTGDQDTQYF. CDR3 in DNA: TGTGCCACCAGTGATTTGACAGGGGATCAAGATACGCAGTATTTT.